Below, 20 T cell receptor beta chains from the same sample are listed, as sequenced in a study of T cell clones after liver transplantation. The assay was immunoSEQ multiplex PCR, and TCRdb's table has in-frame clones only and misses some. The sample comprises 70,000 to 95,000 clones, 83% of which are singletons, and less than 3% rests with the top ten. Sample: CD4+ T cells from blood, taken at the 22-month timepoint. The receptors originated from a human patient who received a liver transplant. These T cells may partly come from the graft donor.

The chain combines TRBV19 with TRBJ2-3; 9 positions match TRBD2. CDR1 and CDR2 from the germline V gene are LNHDA and SQIVND (reference sequence). This CDR3 is 16 amino acids long. Unmatched junction bases numbered 8, after V lost 5 bases and J lost 2 bases. The CDR3 DNA is TGTGCCAGTAGTCAGGATCTAGCGGGATCCACAGATACGCAGTATTTT. It translates to CASSQDLAGSTDTQYF.

This clone was seen a single time. The V gene is TRBV21-1, the J gene TRBJ1-6; the table's TRBD1 call for D was not verified on the DNA. TRBV21-1 is annotated as a pseudogene. This CDR3 contains 15 residues. The CDR3 region has the DNA TGTGCCAGCAGGGACCGGGGGACAGATAATTCACCCCTCCACTTT. This gives the protein CASRDRGTDNSPLHF.

This clone occurred once. Here the CDR3 reads CASSPSFPASTDTQYF. The CDR3 region has the DNA TGCGCCAGCAGCCCAAGCTTCCCAGCCAGCACAGATACGCAGTATTTT. V usage is TRBV4-1 and J usage is TRBJ2-3; D unclear. V was cut by 4 bases and J by 0 bases, with 14 bases left in between. The CDR3 runs 16 residues. Germline V CDR1 and CDR2: MGHRA, YSYEKL.

V usage is TRBV5-1 and J usage is TRBJ1-2, with D perhaps TRBD1 (5 bases). There are 16 residues in the CDR3. Trimming stripped 0 bases from V and 2 bases from J, with 14 bases between. Germline V gene lookup returns CDR1 SGHRS and CDR2 YFSETQ. The CDR3: CASSLVPVGANYGYTF. CDR3 sequence (DNA): TGCGCCAGCAGCTTGGTCCCGGTAGGGGCCAACTATGGCTACACCTTC.

The chain carries TRBV13 and TRBJ2-3; TRBD2 matches 8 bases. Germline CDR1 reads PRHDT; CDR2 reads FYEKMQ (reference sequence). The CDR3 length is 16 residues. Losses at the gene ends were 5 bases for V and 1 base for J; bases not matched to a gene: 8. The CDR3 DNA reads as TGTGCCAGCAGCCAATTTCACGGGGGGGGCACAGATACGCAGTATTTT. Protein sequence: CASSQFHGGGTDTQYF.

There are a few counts of this clone. The chain uses TRBV4-1 and TRBJ2-7; 8 bases fit TRBD1. Germline V CDR1 and CDR2: MGHRA, YSYEKL. The CDR3 totals 16 residues. V lost 5 bases to trimming and J lost 0 bases; unmatched junction nucleotides: 9. For the CDR3, the DNA is TGCGCCAGCAGCTCCCCTCCGGGGACAGGCTCCTACGAGCAGTACTTC. Translated: CASSSPPGTGSYEQYF.

This clone was observed a few times. The gene calls are TRBV4-2 and TRBJ2-7, with D unclear. This CDR3 region has 13 residues. Trimming took 0 bases from V and 7 from J, leaving 10 bases between them. The germline gives CDR1 LGHNA, CDR2 YNFKEQ. The CDR3 DNA reads TGTGCCAGCAGCCAAGATATACGTAGGGAGCAGTACTTC. Translated: CASSQDIRREQYF.

The CDR3 DNA reads TGTGCCAGCAGCTTATCCGGGACAGGGGTAACTGAAGCTTTCTTT. It yields the protein CASSLSGTGVTEAFF. V is TRBV7-3 and J is TRBJ1-1; 10 bases map to TRBD1. CDR1 SGHTA and CDR2 FQGTGA come from the germline V gene. V was pared by 2 bases and J by 5 bases, with 5 bases of the junction left unmatched. This CDR3 comprises 15 residues.

V is TRBV9 and J is TRBJ1-3; 9 bases are a match to TRBD1. This CDR3 has 17 residues. V was clipped by 0 bases and J by 0 bases; unmatched bases: 4. Germline V gene sequence: CDR1 SGDLS, CDR2 YYNGEE. The CDR3 DNA sequence: TGTGCCAGCAGCGTAGTAGCGGGACAGGGCTCTGGAAACACCATATATTTT. Residues: CASSVVAGQGSGNTIYF.

This sequence joins TRBV7-9 and TRBJ2-7, with 7 bases fitting TRBD1. CDR3 size: 14 residues. Germline CDR1 is SEHNR and CDR2 is FQNEAQ (reference sequence). With V trimmed by 5 bases and J by 2 bases, 6 bases remained unmatched. DNA of the CDR3: TGTGCCAGCAGCACCGGACAGGAGCCCTACGAGCAGTACTTC. It encodes CASSTGQEPYEQYF.

The V and J genes are TRBV27 and TRBJ2-7, with D tentatively TRBD2 (5 bases). The CDR3 contains 17 residues. Trimming removed 2 bases from V and 3 bases from J, with 20 bases in between. Per the germline V gene, CDR1 is MNHEY and CDR2 is SMNVEV (reference sequence). CDR3 amino acids: CASSLIFRGSDLYEQYF. The DNA for the CDR3 is TGTGCCAGCAGTTTAATCTTTCGAGGGAGCGATCTCTACGAGCAGTACTTC.

In this sample, this clone is medium-sized. In nucleotides, the CDR3 is TGTGCCAGCAGCCCAGGTGAGGGGGCCGGATCCTACGAGCAGTACTTC. Residues: CASSPGEGAGSYEQYF. V is TRBV11-3 and J is TRBJ2-7; 7 bases agree with TRBD1. This CDR3 comprises 16 residues. V dropped 5 bases and J dropped 1; count of bases not matched to a gene: 11. CDR1 is SGHNT and CDR2 is YENEEA in the germline V gene.

The CDR3 sequence is CASSQTGGYEKLFF. The CDR3 nucleotides are TGTGCCAGCAGCCAGACAGGGGGTTACGAAAAACTGTTTTTT. The gene calls are TRBV6-6 and TRBJ1-4; 9 positions match TRBD1. After removal of 6 bases from V and 8 bases from J, the junction contained 7 bases not matched to a gene. This CDR3 spans 14 amino acids. Germline CDR1 MNHNY, CDR2 SVGAGI (reference sequence).

By its share, this clone is medium-sized. The chain uses TRBV7-2 and TRBJ1-2; TRBD1 matches 7 bases. The CDR3 runs 15 residues. Germline V gene data show CDR1 as SGHTA and CDR2 as FQGNSA. With 5 bases clipped from V and 3 bases from J, the junction kept 9 bases outside the gene matches. The CDR3 region is CASSTPGQIHYGYTF. Written as DNA, the CDR3 is TGTGCCAGCAGCACTCCGGGACAGATACACTATGGCTACACCTTC.

This chain joins TRBV30 and TRBJ2-2, with 7 nucleotides matching TRBD2. This CDR3 has 17 residues. V lost 0 bases and J lost 5; bases outside the gene matches: 12. Germline assignment: CDR1 GTSNPN and CDR2 SVGIG (reference sequence). Here the CDR3 DNA reads TGTGCCTGGAGTGTCTATCGGGAGGCCCTGGGAACCGGGGAGCTGTTTTTT. It specifies CAWSVYREALGTGELFF.

The chain recombines TRBV5-1 with TRBJ2-2; 7 bases match TRBD2. The CDR3 extends over 15 amino acids. Germline CDR1 is SGHRS and CDR2 is YFSETQ. The J segment lost 1 base and the V segment lost 9 bases, leaving 9 bases of the junction unmatched. CDR3 amino acids: CATQGASGNTGELFF. The CDR3 DNA follows: TGCGCCACCCAAGGGGCTAGCGGGAACACCGGGGAGCTGTTTTTT.

The genes are TRBV2 and TRBJ1-5; D is unresolved. From germline, CDR1 is SNHLY and CDR2 FYNNEI. The CDR3 consists of 13 residues. Trimming shortened V by 4 bases and J by 6 bases, and 10 bases separated the two germline ends. The CDR3 sequence is CASSATGGQPQHF. The CDR3 region has the DNA TGTGCCAGCAGTGCGACGGGTGGTCAGCCCCAGCATTTT. The full variable domain, rest sourced from reference TRBV2 and TRBJ1-5, is EPEVTQTPSHQVTQMGQEVILRCVPISNHLYFYWYRQILGQKVEFLVSFYNNEISEKSEIFDDQFSVERPDGSNFTLKIRSTKLEDSAMYFCASSATGGQPQHFGDGTRLSIL.

The gene calls are TRBV7-5 and TRBJ2-3; the tabulated D call, TRBD1, remains unverified against the DNA. TRBV7-5 is a recognized pseudogene. CDR3 length: 14 residues. CDR3 sequence reads: CVRSFMAGTDTQYF. In DNA, the CDR3 is TGTGTCAGAAGCTTCATGGCCGGCACAGATACGCAGTATTTT.

The rearrangement uses TRBV5-6 and TRBJ1-1; no clear D gene. Trimming removed 0 bases from V and 0 bases from J, with 9 bases in between. CDR1 is SGHDT and CDR2 is YYEEEE in the germline V gene. The CDR3 consists of 15 residues. CDR3 nucleotides: TGTGCCAGCAGCTTGGTTCCCCCCATGAACACTGAAGCTTTCTTT. This sequence encodes CASSLVPPMNTEAFF.

This clone was counted only a few times. The chain is built from TRBV5-1 and TRBJ1-1; the match to TRBD1 covers 9 bases. The CDR3 has 15 residues. Germline CDR1 reads SGHRS; CDR2 reads YFSETQ. The V segment lost 5 bases and the J segment 6 bases; nucleotides outside the gene matches: 11. This CDR3 is CASRPGTGLFPEAFF. The CDR3 nucleotides are TGCGCCAGCAGGCCCGGGACAGGGTTGTTTCCTGAAGCTTTCTTT.